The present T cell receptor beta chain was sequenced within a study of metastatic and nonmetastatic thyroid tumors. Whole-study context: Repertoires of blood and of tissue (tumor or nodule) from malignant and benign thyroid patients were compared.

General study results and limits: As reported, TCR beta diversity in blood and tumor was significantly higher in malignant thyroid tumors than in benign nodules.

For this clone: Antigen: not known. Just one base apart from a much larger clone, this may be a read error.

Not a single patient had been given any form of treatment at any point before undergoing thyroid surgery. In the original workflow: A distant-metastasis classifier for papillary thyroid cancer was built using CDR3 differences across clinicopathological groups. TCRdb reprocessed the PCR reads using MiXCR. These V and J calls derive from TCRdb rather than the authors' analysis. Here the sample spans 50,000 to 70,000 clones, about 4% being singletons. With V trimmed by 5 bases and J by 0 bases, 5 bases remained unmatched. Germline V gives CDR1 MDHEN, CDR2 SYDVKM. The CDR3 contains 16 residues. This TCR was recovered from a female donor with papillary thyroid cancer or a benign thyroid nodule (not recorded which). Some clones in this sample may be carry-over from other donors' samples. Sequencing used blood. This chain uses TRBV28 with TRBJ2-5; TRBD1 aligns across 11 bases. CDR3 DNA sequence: TGTGCCAGCAGTCCGGACAGGGGGCTGGACCAAGAGACCCAGTACTTC. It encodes CASSPDRGLDQETQYF.